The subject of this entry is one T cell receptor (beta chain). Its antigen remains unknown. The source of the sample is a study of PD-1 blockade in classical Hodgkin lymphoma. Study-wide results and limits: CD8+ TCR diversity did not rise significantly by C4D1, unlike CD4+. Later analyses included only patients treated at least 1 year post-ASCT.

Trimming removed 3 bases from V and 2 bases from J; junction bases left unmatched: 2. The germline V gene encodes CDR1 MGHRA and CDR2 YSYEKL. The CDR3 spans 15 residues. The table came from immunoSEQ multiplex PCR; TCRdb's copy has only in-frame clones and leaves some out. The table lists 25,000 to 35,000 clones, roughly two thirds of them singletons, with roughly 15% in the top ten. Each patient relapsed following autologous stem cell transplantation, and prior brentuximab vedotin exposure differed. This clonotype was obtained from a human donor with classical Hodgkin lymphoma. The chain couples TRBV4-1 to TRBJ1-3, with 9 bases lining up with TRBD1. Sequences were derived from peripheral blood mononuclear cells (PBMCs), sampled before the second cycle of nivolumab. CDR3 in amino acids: CASSHRTGAGNTIYF. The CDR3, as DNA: TGCGCCAGCAGCCACCGGACAGGGGCTGGAAACACCATATATTTT.